This T cell receptor (beta chain) was observed in a study of blood T cell repertoires in COVID-19. In the study overall: The origin of the acute and convalescent COVID-19 samples was the United States, Italy and Spain. PBMCs, B-cell-depleted T cells, or T cells provided the cDNA or gDNA that made up the material.

Germline V CDR1 and CDR2: SQVTM, ANQGSEA. The junction had 6 bases not matched to a gene; V was cut back by 6 bases and J by 5 bases. CDR3 length: 13 residues. In the original workflow: Amplified reference gene primers provided the basis for estimating nucleated cell counts. Profiled with immunoSEQ multiplex PCR; TCRdb holds only in-frame clones, not every one. That table is the source of V, J and clone size, and D and trimming were worked out from the DNA. The sample includes under 85,000 clones, roughly 90% of them seen just once. The TCR comes from a man over 45 with acute or convalescent COVID-19. This sequence joins TRBV29-1 and TRBJ2-7, with 11 bases fitting TRBD1. Sequencing was done on a sample of peripheral blood. The CDR3 loop reads CSVSGTGGHEQYF. CDR3 bases: TGCAGCGTCAGCGGGACAGGGGGTCACGAGCAGTACTTC.